The present entry profiles one T cell receptor (beta chain) with its context. Which antigen it targets is not known. Qualities for individual bases were not recorded, and no much larger clone is one base off. These data originate in a study of OX40 agonist ivuxolimab in advanced cancers. Context from the whole study: The costimulatory receptor OX40 (CD134) was targeted by ivuxolimab, a fully human IgG2 agonistic monoclonal antibody. Intravenous ivuxolimab was administered to patients every 2 weeks at six dose levels: 0.01, 0.1, 0.3, 1.5, 3 and 10 mg/kg. Of the approximately 54 patients in dose escalation, some 20 had hepatocellular carcinoma, some 15 had melanoma, 9 had renal cell carcinoma and 9 had head and neck cancer. A male proportion of 82.7% and a mean age of approximately 58 years, ranging from 23 to 79, were recorded for the dose-escalation cohort. Patients were allowed to have had prior anti-PD-1, anti-PD-L1 or anti-CTLA-4 therapy, and more than 35% of the dose-escalation patients had been treated with checkpoint inhibitors. Partial responses were achieved by three dose-escalation patients, of whom one had hepatocellular carcinoma and two had cutaneous melanoma. The point of sequencing TCRbeta in the periphery was to test whether ivuxolimab changed TCR sequence diversity and drove clonal T-cell expansion. The paper reports the monotherapy dose-escalation portion (N of about 50 patients) of the phase I ivuxolimab trial. Study-level results and caveats: Low levels of normalized T-cell clonal expansion were also seen in some patients who did not respond. In the 0.1-3.0 mg/kg groups, partial responders were among the patients with the lowest normalized peripheral clonal expansion, particularly in CD8+ T cells. After ivuxolimab, CD8+ T cells had more expanded clones than CD4+ T cells on average. The antigen specificity of the peripheral T cells that underwent clonal expansion was not determined. Clonal expansion of both CD4+ and CD8+ blood T cells was observed from baseline to week 6 at doses 0.1 to 3.0 mg/kg.

To sequence the TCRbeta CDR3 region, genomic DNA was isolated from the sorted cells. TCRbeta CDR3 regions were sequenced using the immunoSEQ Assay. TCRdb took over this immuneACCESS table, retaining in-frame rearrangements with V and J assigned. Such tables are incomplete; in checked studies, under half of the missing clones stem from an unresolved V gene, and the remainder is unexplained. This sample is represented by just under 35,000 clones; roughly 90% of them were singletons. The top ten clonotypes cover around 30% of the sample. Patients with autoimmune disease history or receiving systemic immunosuppression were excluded from the trial. In every dose cohort, peripheral blood was drawn for TCR sequencing at baseline, cycle 4 day 1, and cycle 7 day 1. The samples were drawn from a first-in-human, open-label, multicenter phase I dose-escalation trial of ivuxolimab. Adults with locally advanced or metastatic head and neck squamous cell, hepatocellular, melanoma or renal cell carcinoma were enrolled in the trial. Before TCR sequencing, CD4+ and CD8+ T cells were separately sorted from peripheral blood.

The germline V gene gives CDR1 as SGHDN and CDR2 as FVKESK. V lost 6 bases and J lost 3 bases, and the count of bases not matched to a germline gene is 6. From cysteine to phenylalanine, the CDR3 is 14 amino acids long. Just CDR3 DNA is preserved here, 42 bases in frame from base 1. The chain links TRBV14 with TRBJ1-1; TRBD1 fits 8 bases in the junction. The clonotype comes from an adult with an advanced solid tumor such as melanoma, head and neck, liver or kidney cancer. Sequenced here: CD4+ or CD8+ T cells sorted from blood, sampled in a trial of the OX40 agonist ivuxolimab. The DNA is TGTGCCAGCAGGGGCACAGGGGGACACACTGAAGCTTTCTTT. It translates to CASRGTGGHTEAFF.